This T cell receptor (beta chain) was obtained from a study of tumor and adjacent non-tumor tissue in lung cancer. Whole-study context: Histology: about twelve adenocarcinoma, a couple of squamous cell carcinoma, 1 small cell lung cancer. On average, productive TCRbeta reads reached about 4.17 million per sample. Stage I to III disease affected roughly 10 men and roughly 5 women aged about 31 to 85.

Findings of the study overall: Tumor repertoires had a smaller top 100 clone share than normal lung.

This sample's RNA came from whole unsorted tissue. The CDR3 spans 18 residues. Germline V gene sequence: CDR1 SGHAT, CDR2 FQDESV (reference sequence). On this clonotype itself: What it binds is not known. A read error may produce the germline difference seen at one junction end.

A modified ARM-PCR protocol with three rounds of nested PCR amplified TCRbeta. TCRdb recomputed calls from the multiplex PCR reads with MiXCR, one row per CDR3 protein. The sample gives 200,000 to 250,000 distinct CDR3 sequences, 71% of which show up once; about 25% is in the top ten. The gene calls are TRBV11-1 and TRBJ2-6; 9 bases line up with TRBD1. The specimen sequenced was lung tumor tissue. This TCR came from a man aged 60 to 69 with non-small cell lung cancer. The DNA of the CDR3 is TGTGCCAGCAGCCCGAGGGGACAGGGCTACTCTGAGGCCAACGTCCTGACTTTC. Protein sequence: CASSPRGQGYSEANVLTF.